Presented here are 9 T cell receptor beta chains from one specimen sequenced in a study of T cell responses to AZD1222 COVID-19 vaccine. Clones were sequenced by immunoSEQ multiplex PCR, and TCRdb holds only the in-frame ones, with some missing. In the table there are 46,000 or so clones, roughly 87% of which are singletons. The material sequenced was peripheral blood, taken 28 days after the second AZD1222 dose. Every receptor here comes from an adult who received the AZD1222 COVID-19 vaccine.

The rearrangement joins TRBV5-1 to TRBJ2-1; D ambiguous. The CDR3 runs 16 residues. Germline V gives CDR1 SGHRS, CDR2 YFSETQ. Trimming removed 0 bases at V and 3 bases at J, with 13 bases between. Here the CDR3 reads CASSLAGNPGYNEQFF. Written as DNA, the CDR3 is TGCGCCAGCAGCTTGGCTGGGAACCCAGGCTACAATGAGCAGTTCTTC.

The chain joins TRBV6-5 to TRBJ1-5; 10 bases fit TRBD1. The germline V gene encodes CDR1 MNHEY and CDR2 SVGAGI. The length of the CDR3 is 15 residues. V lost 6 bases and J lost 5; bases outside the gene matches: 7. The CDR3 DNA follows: TGTGCCAGCAGCTGGGGACAGGGGTTCGATCAGCCCCAGCATTTT. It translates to CASSWGQGFDQPQHF.

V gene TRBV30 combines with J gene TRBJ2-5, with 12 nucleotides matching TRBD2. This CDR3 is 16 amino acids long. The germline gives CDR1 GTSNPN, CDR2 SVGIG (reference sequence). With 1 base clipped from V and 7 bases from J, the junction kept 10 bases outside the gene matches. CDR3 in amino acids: CAWSAGLAGGVVTQYF. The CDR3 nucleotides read TGTGCCTGGAGTGCAGGGCTAGCGGGGGGGGTGGTGACCCAGTACTTC.

The CDR3 region is CASSLGRGYTDTQYF. The CDR3 coding sequence is TGTGCCAGTAGTTTGGGCAGGGGATACACAGATACGCAGTATTTT. The genes are TRBV19 and TRBJ2-3, with D perhaps matching TRBD1 (6 bases). The CDR3 spans 15 residues. Looked up from germline, CDR1 is LNHDA and CDR2 is SQIVND (reference sequence). The V gene lost 5 bases and the J gene lost 2 bases, with 14 bases spanning the gap.

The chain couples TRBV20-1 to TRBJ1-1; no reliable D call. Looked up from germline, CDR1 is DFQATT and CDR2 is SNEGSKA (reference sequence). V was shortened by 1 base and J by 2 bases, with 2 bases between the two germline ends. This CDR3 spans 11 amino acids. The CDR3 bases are TGCAGTGCTAGAGTTAACACTGAAGCTTTCTTT. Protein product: CSARVNTEAFF.

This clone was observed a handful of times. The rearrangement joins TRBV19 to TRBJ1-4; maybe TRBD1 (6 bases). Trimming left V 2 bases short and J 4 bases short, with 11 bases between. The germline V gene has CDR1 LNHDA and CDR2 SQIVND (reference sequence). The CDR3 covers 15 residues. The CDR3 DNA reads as TGTGCCAGTAGTATAAGAGTACAGGGTAATGAAAAACTGTTTTTT. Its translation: CASSIRVQGNEKLFF.

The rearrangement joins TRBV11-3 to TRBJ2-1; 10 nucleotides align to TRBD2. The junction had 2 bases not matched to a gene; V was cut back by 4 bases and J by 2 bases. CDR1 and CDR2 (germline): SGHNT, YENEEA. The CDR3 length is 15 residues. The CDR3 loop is CASSSLAGAYNEQFF. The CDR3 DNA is TGTGCCAGCAGCTCGCTAGCGGGGGCCTACAATGAGCAGTTCTTC.

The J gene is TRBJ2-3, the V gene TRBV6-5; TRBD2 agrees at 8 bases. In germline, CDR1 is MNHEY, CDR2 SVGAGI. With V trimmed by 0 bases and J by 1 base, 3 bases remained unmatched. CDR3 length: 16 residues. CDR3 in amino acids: CASSYSNSGGTDTQYF. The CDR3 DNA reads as TGTGCCAGCAGTTACTCGAATAGCGGGGGCACAGATACGCAGTATTTT.

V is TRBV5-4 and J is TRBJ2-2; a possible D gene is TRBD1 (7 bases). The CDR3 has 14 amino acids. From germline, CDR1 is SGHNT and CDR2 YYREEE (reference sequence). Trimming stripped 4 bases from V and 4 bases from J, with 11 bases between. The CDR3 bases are TGTGCCAGCAGCGCCCAGGGGGGCACCGGGGAGCTGTTTTTT. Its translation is CASSAQGGTGELFF.